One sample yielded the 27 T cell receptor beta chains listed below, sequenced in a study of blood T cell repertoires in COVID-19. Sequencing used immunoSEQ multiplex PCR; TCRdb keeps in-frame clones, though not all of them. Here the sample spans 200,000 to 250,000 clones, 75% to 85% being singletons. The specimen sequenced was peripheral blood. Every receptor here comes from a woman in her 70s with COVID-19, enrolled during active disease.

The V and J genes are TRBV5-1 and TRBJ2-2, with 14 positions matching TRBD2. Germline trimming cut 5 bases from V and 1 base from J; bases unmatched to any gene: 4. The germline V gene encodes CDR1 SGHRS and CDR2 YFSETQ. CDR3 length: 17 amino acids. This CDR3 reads CASRWTSGRMNTGELFF. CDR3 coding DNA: TGCGCCAGCAGGTGGACTAGCGGGAGGATGAACACCGGGGAGCTGTTTTTT.

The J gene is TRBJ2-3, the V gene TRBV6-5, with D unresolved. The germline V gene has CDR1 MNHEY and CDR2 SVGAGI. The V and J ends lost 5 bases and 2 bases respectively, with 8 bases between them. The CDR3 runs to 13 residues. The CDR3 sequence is CASSPLFTDTQYF. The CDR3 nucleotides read TGTGCCAGCAGTCCACTATTCACAGATACGCAGTATTTT.

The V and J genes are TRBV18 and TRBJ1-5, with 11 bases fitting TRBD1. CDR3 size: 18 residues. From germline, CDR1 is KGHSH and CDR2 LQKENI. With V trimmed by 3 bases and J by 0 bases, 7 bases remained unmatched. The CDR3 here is CASSPGTGGGISNQPQHF. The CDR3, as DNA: TGTGCCAGCTCACCCGGGACAGGGGGGGGAATTAGCAATCAGCCCCAGCATTTT.

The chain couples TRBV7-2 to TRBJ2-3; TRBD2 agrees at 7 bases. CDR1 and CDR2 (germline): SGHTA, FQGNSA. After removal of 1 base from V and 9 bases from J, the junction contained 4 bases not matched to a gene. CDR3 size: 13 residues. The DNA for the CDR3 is TGTGCCAGCAGCTTAGGAGTGCGGGAGACGCAGTATTTT. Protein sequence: CASSLGVRETQYF.

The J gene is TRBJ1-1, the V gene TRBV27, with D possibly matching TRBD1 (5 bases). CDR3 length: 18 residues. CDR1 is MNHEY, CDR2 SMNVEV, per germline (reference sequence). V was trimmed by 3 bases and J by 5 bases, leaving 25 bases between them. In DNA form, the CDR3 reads TGTGCCAGCAGTTTCAACCCGAACCTGGCAGGGAGGTTGACTGAAGCTTTCTTT. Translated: CASSFNPNLAGRLTEAFF.

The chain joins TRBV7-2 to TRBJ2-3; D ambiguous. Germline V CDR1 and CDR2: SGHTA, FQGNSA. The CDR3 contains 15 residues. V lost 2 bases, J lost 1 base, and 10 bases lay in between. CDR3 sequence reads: CASSLSAGRTDTQYF. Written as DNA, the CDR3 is TGTGCCAGCAGCTTAAGTGCTGGCCGCACAGATACGCAGTATTTT.

CDR3 nucleotides: TGTGCCAGCAGCTTGAAGGGGGCCAATTCACCCCTCCACTTT. It yields the protein CASSLKGANSPLHF. The rearrangement joins TRBV5-5 to TRBJ1-6; 7 bases match TRBD1. The germline V gene has CDR1 SGHKS and CDR2 YYEKEE (reference sequence). Trimming removed 1 base from V and 7 bases from J; junction bases left unmatched: 2. The CDR3 runs 14 residues.

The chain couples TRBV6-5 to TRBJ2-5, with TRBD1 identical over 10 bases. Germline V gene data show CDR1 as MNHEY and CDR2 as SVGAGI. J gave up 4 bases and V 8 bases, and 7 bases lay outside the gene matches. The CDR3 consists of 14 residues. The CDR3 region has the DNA TGTGCCAGCGGCCGGGACAGGGGTCGAGAGACCCAGTACTTC. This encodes CASGRDRGRETQYF.

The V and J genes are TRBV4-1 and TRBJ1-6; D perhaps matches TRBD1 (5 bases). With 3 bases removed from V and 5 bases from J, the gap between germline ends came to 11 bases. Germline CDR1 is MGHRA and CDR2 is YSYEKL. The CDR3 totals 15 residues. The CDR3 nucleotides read TGCGCCAGCAGCCACCCCACCAGGGATAATTCACCCCTCCACTTT. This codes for CASSHPTRDNSPLHF.

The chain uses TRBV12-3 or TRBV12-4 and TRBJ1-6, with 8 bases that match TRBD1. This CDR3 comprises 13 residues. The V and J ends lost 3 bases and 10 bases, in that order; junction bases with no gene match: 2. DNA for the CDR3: TGTGCCAGCAGTTTGACAGGGGACTCACCCCTCCACTTT. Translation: CASSLTGDSPLHF.

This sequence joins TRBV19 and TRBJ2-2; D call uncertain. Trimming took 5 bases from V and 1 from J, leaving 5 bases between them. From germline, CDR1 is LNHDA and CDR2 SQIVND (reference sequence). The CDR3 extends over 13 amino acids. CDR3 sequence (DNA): TGTGCCAGTAGTCCACAGAACACCGGGGAGCTGTTTTTT. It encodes CASSPQNTGELFF.

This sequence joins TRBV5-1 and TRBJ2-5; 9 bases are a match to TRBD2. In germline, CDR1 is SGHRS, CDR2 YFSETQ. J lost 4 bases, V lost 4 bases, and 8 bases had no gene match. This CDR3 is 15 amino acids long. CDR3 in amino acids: CASSIFSGGTETQYF. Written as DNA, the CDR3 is TGCGCCAGCAGCATCTTTAGCGGGGGAACAGAGACCCAGTACTTC. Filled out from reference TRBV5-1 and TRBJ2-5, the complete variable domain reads KAGVTQTPRYLIKTRGQQVTLSCSPISGHRSVSWYQQTPGQGLQFLFEYFSETQRNKGNFPGRFSGRQFSNSRSEMNVSTLELGDSALYLCASSIFSGGTETQYFGPGTRLLVL.

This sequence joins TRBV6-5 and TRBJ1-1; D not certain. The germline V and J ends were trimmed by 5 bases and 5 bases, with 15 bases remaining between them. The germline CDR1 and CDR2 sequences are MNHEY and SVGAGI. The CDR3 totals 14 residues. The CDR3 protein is CASSNLGVGTEAFF. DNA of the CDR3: TGTGCCAGCAGTAACCTCGGAGTTGGTACTGAAGCTTTCTTT.

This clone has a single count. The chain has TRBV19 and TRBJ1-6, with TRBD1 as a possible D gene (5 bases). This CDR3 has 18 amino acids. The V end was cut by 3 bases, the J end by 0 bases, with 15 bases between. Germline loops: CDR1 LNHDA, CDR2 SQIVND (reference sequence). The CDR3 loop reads CASSIGARVSSYNSPLHF. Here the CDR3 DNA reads TGTGCCAGTAGTATTGGGGCTCGCGTGAGCTCCTATAATTCACCCCTCCACTTT.

The CDR3 region is CASSLGTSGGQETQYF. The CDR3 nucleotides are TGTGCCAGCAGCTTAGGGACTAGCGGGGGCCAAGAGACCCAGTACTTC. The rearrangement links TRBV11-3 to TRBJ2-5; 13 bases are a match to TRBD2. The CDR3 has 16 amino acids. V dropped 1 base and J dropped 1; count of bases not matched to a gene: 0. From germline, CDR1 is SGHNT and CDR2 YENEEA.

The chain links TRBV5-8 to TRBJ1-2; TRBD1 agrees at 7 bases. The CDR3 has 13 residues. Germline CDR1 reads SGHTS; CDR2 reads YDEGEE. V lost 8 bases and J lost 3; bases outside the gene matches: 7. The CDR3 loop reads CASRDSGDYGYTF. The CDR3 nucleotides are TGTGCCAGTAGGGACAGTGGAGACTATGGCTACACCTTC. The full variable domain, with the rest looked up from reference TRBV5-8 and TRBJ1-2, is EAGVTQSPTHLIKTRGQQATLRCSPISGHTSVYWYQQALGLGLQFLLWYDEGEERNRGNFPPRFSGRQFPNYSSELNVNALELEDSALYLCASRDSGDYGYTFGSGTRLTVV.

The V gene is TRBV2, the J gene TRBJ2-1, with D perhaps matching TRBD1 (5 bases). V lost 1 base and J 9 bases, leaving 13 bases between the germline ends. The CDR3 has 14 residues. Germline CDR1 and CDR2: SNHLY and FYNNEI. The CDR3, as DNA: TGTGCCAGCAGTGAAGGGCAGGGATTAGCTGAGCAGTTCTTC. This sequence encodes CASSEGQGLAEQFF.

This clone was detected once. CDR3 coding DNA: TGTGCCAGCAGCGTAGCTGGGACAGGGTTCTCCGAGCAGTACTTC. This translates into CASSVAGTGFSEQYF. This rearrangement joins TRBV9 to TRBJ2-7; 9 nucleotides match TRBD1. The CDR3 runs 15 residues. V lost 0 bases, J lost 6 bases, and 7 bases stayed unmatched. Germline assignment: CDR1 SGDLS and CDR2 YYNGEE.

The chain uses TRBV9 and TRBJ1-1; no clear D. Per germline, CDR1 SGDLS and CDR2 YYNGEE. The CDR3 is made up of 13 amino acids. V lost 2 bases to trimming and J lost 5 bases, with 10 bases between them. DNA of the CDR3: TGTGCCAGCAGCGTCGAGGTGGAGACTGAAGCTTTCTTT. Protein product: CASSVEVETEAFF.

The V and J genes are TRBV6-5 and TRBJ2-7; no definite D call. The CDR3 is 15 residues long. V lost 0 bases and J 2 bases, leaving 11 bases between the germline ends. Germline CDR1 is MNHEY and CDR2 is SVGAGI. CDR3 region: CASSYSGQFAYEQYF. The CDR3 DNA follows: TGTGCCAGCAGTTACTCGGGCCAGTTCGCCTACGAGCAGTACTTC.

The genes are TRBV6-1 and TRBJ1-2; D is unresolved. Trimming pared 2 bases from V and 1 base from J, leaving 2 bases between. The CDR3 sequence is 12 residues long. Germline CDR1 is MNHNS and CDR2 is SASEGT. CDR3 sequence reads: CASSERNYGYTF. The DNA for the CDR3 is TGTGCCAGCAGTGAACGTAACTATGGCTACACCTTC.

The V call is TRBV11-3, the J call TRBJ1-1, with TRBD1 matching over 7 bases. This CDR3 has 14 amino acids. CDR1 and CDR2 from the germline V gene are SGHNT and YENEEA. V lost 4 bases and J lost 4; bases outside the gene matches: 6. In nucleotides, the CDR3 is TGTGCCAGCAGCTCCCAGGGGGTGGGCACTGAAGCTTTCTTT. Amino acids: CASSSQGVGTEAFF.

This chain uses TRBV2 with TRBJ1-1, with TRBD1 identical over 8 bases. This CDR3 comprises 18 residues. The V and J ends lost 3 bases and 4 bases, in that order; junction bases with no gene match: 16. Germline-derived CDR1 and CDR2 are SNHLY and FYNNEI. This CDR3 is CASSDAGRGQRFITEAFF. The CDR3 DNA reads TGTGCCAGCAGTGATGCCGGCAGGGGGCAGAGGTTCATCACTGAAGCTTTCTTT.

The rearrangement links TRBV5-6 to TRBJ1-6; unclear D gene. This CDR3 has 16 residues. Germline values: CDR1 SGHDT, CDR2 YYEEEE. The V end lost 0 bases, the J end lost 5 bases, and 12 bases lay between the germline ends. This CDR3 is CASSLGSVAHNSPLHF. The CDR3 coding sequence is TGTGCCAGCAGCTTGGGGAGCGTGGCGCATAATTCACCCCTCCACTTT.

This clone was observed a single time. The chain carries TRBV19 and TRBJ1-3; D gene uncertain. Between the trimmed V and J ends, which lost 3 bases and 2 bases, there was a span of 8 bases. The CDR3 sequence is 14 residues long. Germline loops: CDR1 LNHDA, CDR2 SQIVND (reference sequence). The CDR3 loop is CASSIWGAGNTIYF. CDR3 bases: TGTGCCAGTAGTATTTGGGGAGCTGGAAACACCATATATTTT.

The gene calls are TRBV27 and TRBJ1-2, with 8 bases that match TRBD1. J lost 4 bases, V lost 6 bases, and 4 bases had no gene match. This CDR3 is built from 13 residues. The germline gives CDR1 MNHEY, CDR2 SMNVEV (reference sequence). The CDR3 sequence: CASSRQGAYGYTF. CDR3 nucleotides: TGTGCCAGCAGCCGTCAGGGGGCCTATGGCTACACCTTC.

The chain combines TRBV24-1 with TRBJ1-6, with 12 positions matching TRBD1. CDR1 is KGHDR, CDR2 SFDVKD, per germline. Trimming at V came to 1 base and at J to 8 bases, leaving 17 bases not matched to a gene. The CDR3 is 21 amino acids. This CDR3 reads CATSDLYQRDRGRLLDSPLHF. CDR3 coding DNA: TGTGCCACCAGTGATTTATATCAGCGGGACAGGGGGCGCCTGTTGGATTCACCCCTCCACTTT.